These T cell receptor beta chains were read from a single sample in a study of blood T cell repertoires in COVID-19. The repertoire was sequenced with immunoSEQ multiplex PCR; TCRdb's copy has only in-frame clones and lacks some. Of fewer than 350,000 clones detected, roughly 93% appear once; the ten largest clones hold about 2.3%. The sequenced sample consisted of PBMCs or T cells enriched from blood (not recorded which). These receptor sequences come from a woman aged 35 to 49 with acute COVID-19. Both conserved end residues are part of each CDR3. A D gene is named only where the DNA matches it firmly. The listing skips clone size in some rows; elsewhere it reads once, few, many or a size class.

CDR3 length: 14; V gene: TRBV19; D gene: -; J gene: TRBJ1-1; clone size: -; CDR3 protein: CASSISGGLGEAFF; CDR3 DNA: TGTGCCAGTAGTATCTCGGGGGGGCTGGGTGAAGCTTTCTTT
CDR3 length: 13; V gene: TRBV27; D gene: -; J gene: TRBJ2-7; clone size: -; CDR3 protein: CASSLVEGTGQYF; CDR3 DNA: TGTGCCAGCAGTTTAGTTGAAGGAACGGGGCAGTACTTC
CDR3 length: 15; V gene: TRBV18; D gene: TRBD1; J gene: TRBJ1-4; clone size: -; CDR3 protein: CASAKQGAGDEKLFF; CDR3 DNA: TGTGCCAGCGCCAAGCAGGGGGCTGGTGATGAAAAACTGTTTTTT
CDR3 length: 13; V gene: TRBV18; D gene: TRBD1; J gene: TRBJ1-2; clone size: -; CDR3 protein: CASSVGQEYGYTF; CDR3 DNA: TGTGCCAGCTCAGTCGGACAGGAATACGGCTACACCTTC
CDR3 length: 14; V gene: TRBV2; D gene: -; J gene: TRBJ2-3; clone size: few; CDR3 protein: CASSDNRDTDTQYF; CDR3 DNA: TGTGCCAGCAGTGATAACAGGGACACAGATACGCAGTATTTT
CDR3 length: 14; V gene: TRBV7-2; D gene: -; J gene: TRBJ2-7; clone size: -; CDR3 protein: CASSPSGQAYEQYF; CDR3 DNA: TGTGCCAGCAGCCCATCGGGACAAGCCTACGAGCAGTACTTC
CDR3 length: 15; V gene: TRBV19; D gene: -; J gene: TRBJ1-4; clone size: -; CDR3 protein: CASSIEGHIGEKLFF; CDR3 DNA: TGTGCCAGTAGTATCGAGGGACACATTGGCGAAAAACTGTTTTTT
CDR3 length: 15; V gene: TRBV14; D gene: TRBD1; J gene: TRBJ2-4; clone size: -; CDR3 protein: CASSPYTGGVNIQYF; CDR3 DNA: TGTGCCAGCAGCCCGTACACAGGGGGCGTAAACATTCAGTACTTC
CDR3 length: 16; V gene: TRBV7-2; D gene: TRBD1; J gene: TRBJ1-2; clone size: few; CDR3 protein: CASSTRQGALVYGYTF; CDR3 DNA: TGTGCCAGCAGCACACGACAGGGGGCACTGGTCTATGGCTACACCTTC
CDR3 length: 14; V gene: TRBV28; D gene: TRBD1; J gene: TRBJ1-6; clone size: -; CDR3 protein: CASSFSTGGSPLHF; CDR3 DNA: TGTGCCAGCAGTTTCTCTACAGGGGGCTCACCCCTCCACTTT
CDR3 length: 15; V gene: TRBV18; D gene: -; J gene: TRBJ1-5; clone size: once; CDR3 protein: CASSPVGHSNQPQHF; CDR3 DNA: TGTGCCAGCTCACCAGTGGGGCATAGCAATCAGCCCCAGCATTTT
CDR3 length: 12; V gene: TRBV5-8; D gene: -; J gene: TRBJ1-1; clone size: -; CDR3 protein: CASSLGRGEAFF; CDR3 DNA: TGTGCCAGCAGCTTAGGCAGGGGCGAAGCTTTCTTT
CDR3 length: 14; V gene: TRBV28; D gene: TRBD1; J gene: TRBJ1-6; clone size: -; CDR3 protein: CASRGDRVASPLHF; CDR3 DNA: TGTGCCAGCAGAGGGGACAGGGTTGCTTCACCCCTCCACTTT
CDR3 length: 19; V gene: TRBV16; D gene: -; J gene: TRBJ2-1; clone size: -; CDR3 protein: CASSRLADSMESSYNEQFF; CDR3 DNA: TGTGCCAGCAGCCGCCTGGCTGATTCGATGGAGAGCTCCTACAATGAGCAGTTCTTC
CDR3 length: 17; V gene: TRBV4-2; D gene: -; J gene: TRBJ1-5; clone size: -; CDR3 protein: CASSQAGLRGGVQPQHF; CDR3 DNA: TGTGCCAGCAGCCAAGCCGGCCTGCGGGGGGGGGTACAGCCCCAGCATTTT
CDR3 length: 16; V gene: TRBV5-8; D gene: -; J gene: TRBJ1-2; clone size: -; CDR3 protein: CASSLTGRVRYYGYTF; CDR3 DNA: TGTGCCAGCAGCTTGACGGGGAGGGTGAGATACTATGGCTACACCTTC
CDR3 length: 15; V gene: TRBV11-2; D gene: TRBD2; J gene: TRBJ2-1; clone size: -; CDR3 protein: CASRPWGGSYNEQFF; CDR3 DNA: TGTGCCAGCAGACCTTGGGGCGGGAGCTACAATGAGCAGTTCTTC
CDR3 length: 15; V gene: TRBV7-2; D gene: -; J gene: TRBJ2-7; clone size: -; CDR3 protein: CASSLAPTSVRKQYF; CDR3 DNA: TGTGCCAGCAGCTTAGCCCCGACTAGTGTGCGGAAGCAGTACTTC
CDR3 length: 12; V gene: TRBV30; D gene: TRBD1; J gene: TRBJ1-1; clone size: -; CDR3 protein: CAWRQGSGEAFF; CDR3 DNA: TGTGCCTGGAGACAGGGGAGCGGTGAAGCTTTCTTT
CDR3 length: 15; V gene: TRBV19; D gene: -; J gene: TRBJ2-3; clone size: -; CDR3 protein: CASISRGKSTDTQYF; CDR3 DNA: TGTGCCAGTATAAGCAGGGGCAAAAGCACAGATACGCAGTATTTT
CDR3 length: 12; V gene: TRBV29-1; D gene: -; J gene: TRBJ2-1; clone size: -; CDR3 protein: CSAQDWFNEQFF; CDR3 DNA: TGCAGCGCCCAGGACTGGTTCAATGAGCAGTTCTTC
CDR3 length: 15; V gene: TRBV27; D gene: -; J gene: TRBJ1-1; clone size: -; CDR3 protein: CASKPGRRVNTEAFF; CDR3 DNA: TGTGCCAGCAAACCGGGACGGAGGGTCAACACTGAAGCTTTCTTT
CDR3 length: 16; V gene: TRBV7-9; D gene: TRBD1; J gene: TRBJ2-2; clone size: -; CDR3 protein: CASSPKGQGHTGELFF; CDR3 DNA: TGTGCCAGCAGTCCAAAGGGACAGGGGCACACCGGGGAGCTGTTTTTT
CDR3 length: 17; V gene: TRBV7-8; D gene: TRBD1; J gene: TRBJ2-7; clone size: -; CDR3 protein: CASSHRLSGQATYEQYF; CDR3 DNA: TGTGCCAGCAGTCATAGGCTTTCGGGACAGGCAACCTACGAGCAGTACTTC
CDR3 length: 13; V gene: TRBV29-1; D gene: -; J gene: TRBJ2-1; clone size: -; CDR3 protein: CSVEDLPSVEQFF; CDR3 DNA: TGCAGCGTTGAAGATCTCCCGAGCGTTGAGCAGTTCTTC
CDR3 length: 16; V gene: TRBV29-1; D gene: TRBD2; J gene: TRBJ2-3; clone size: -; CDR3 protein: CSVEAVAGAPTDTQYF; CDR3 DNA: TGCAGCGTTGAAGCGGTAGCGGGGGCCCCCACAGATACGCAGTATTTT
CDR3 length: 14; V gene: TRBV6-5; D gene: -; J gene: TRBJ2-1; clone size: -; CDR3 protein: CASSVGLSYNEQFF; CDR3 DNA: TGTGCCAGCAGCGTGGGCCTCTCCTACAATGAGCAGTTCTTC
CDR3 length: 13; V gene: TRBV7-2; D gene: -; J gene: TRBJ1-2; clone size: -; CDR3 protein: CASSIGDTKGYTF; CDR3 DNA: TGTGCCAGCAGCATCGGGGACACTAAAGGCTACACCTTC
CDR3 length: 15; V gene: TRBV29-1; D gene: TRBD1; J gene: TRBJ2-7; clone size: -; CDR3 protein: CSVESLTGTDYEQYF; CDR3 DNA: TGCAGCGTTGAATCTCTAACCGGGACAGACTACGAGCAGTACTTC
CDR3 length: 14; V gene: TRBV20-1; D gene: TRBD1; J gene: TRBJ1-6; clone size: -; CDR3 protein: CSASTGQGSSPLHF; CDR3 DNA: TGCAGTGCTAGTACGGGACAGGGGTCTTCACCCCTCCACTTT
CDR3 length: 13; V gene: TRBV7-2; D gene: -; J gene: TRBJ2-1; clone size: -; CDR3 protein: CASSLAGVGEQFF; CDR3 DNA: TGTGCCAGCAGCTTAGCCGGGGTGGGAGAGCAGTTCTTC
CDR3 length: 14; V gene: TRBV7-2; D gene: -; J gene: TRBJ2-2; clone size: -; CDR3 protein: CASSLVVGSGELFF; CDR3 DNA: TGTGCCAGCAGCTTAGTCGTCGGTTCCGGGGAGCTGTTTTTT
CDR3 length: 15; V gene: TRBV7-2; D gene: -; J gene: TRBJ1-2; clone size: -; CDR3 protein: CASSLDGRGSYGYTF; CDR3 DNA: TGTGCCAGCAGCTTAGACGGCAGGGGCAGTTATGGCTACACCTTC
CDR3 length: 13; V gene: TRBV12-3/TRBV12-4; D gene: -; J gene: TRBJ1-5; clone size: -; CDR3 protein: CASSLANPGPQHF; CDR3 DNA: TGTGCCAGCAGTTTAGCGAATCCAGGGCCCCAGCATTTT
CDR3 length: 15; V gene: TRBV19; D gene: TRBD2; J gene: TRBJ2-1; clone size: -; CDR3 protein: CASSQGTSGNNEQFF; CDR3 DNA: TGTGCCAGTAGTCAAGGGACTAGCGGGAACAATGAGCAGTTCTTC
CDR3 length: 11; V gene: TRBV20-1; D gene: -; J gene: TRBJ2-7; clone size: once; CDR3 protein: CSARKAAEQYF; CDR3 DNA: TGCAGTGCTAGGAAGGCGGCCGAGCAGTACTTC
CDR3 length: 13; V gene: TRBV10-3; D gene: -; J gene: TRBJ1-6; clone size: -; CDR3 protein: CAISGQVNSPLHF; CDR3 DNA: TGTGCCATCAGTGGACAGGTAAATTCACCCCTCCACTTT
CDR3 length: 13; V gene: TRBV24-1; D gene: -; J gene: TRBJ2-1; clone size: -; CDR3 protein: CATGAESYNEQFF; CDR3 DNA: TGTGCCACCGGAGCGGAATCCTACAATGAGCAGTTCTTC
CDR3 length: 14; V gene: TRBV2; D gene: TRBD1; J gene: TRBJ2-5; clone size: -; CDR3 protein: CASSESTGKETQYF; CDR3 DNA: TGTGCCAGCAGTGAGTCGACAGGGAAAGAGACCCAGTACTTC
CDR3 length: 15; V gene: TRBV5-1; D gene: TRBD2; J gene: TRBJ2-5; clone size: -; CDR3 protein: CASSLQTSLQETQYF; CDR3 DNA: TGCGCCAGCAGCCTCCAGACTAGCCTACAAGAGACCCAGTACTTC
CDR3 length: 17; V gene: TRBV24-1; D gene: -; J gene: TRBJ2-1; clone size: -; CDR3 protein: CATSDSRGGNSYNEQFF; CDR3 DNA: TGTGCCACCAGTGATTCGAGGGGCGGGAATTCCTACAATGAGCAGTTCTTC
CDR3 length: 15; V gene: TRBV6-5; D gene: -; J gene: TRBJ1-2; clone size: -; CDR3 protein: CASSYSSGANYGYTF; CDR3 DNA: TGTGCCAGCAGTTACTCGTCGGGAGCTAACTATGGCTACACCTTC
CDR3 length: 14; V gene: TRBV19; D gene: -; J gene: TRBJ1-1; clone size: -; CDR3 protein: CASSYGGMNTEAFF; CDR3 DNA: TGTGCCAGTAGTTATGGCGGAATGAACACTGAAGCTTTCTTT
CDR3 length: 15; V gene: TRBV19; D gene: -; J gene: TRBJ2-1; clone size: -; CDR3 protein: CASSTSSGRDTEQFF; CDR3 DNA: TGTGCCAGTAGTACCTCCTCGGGCAGGGATACTGAGCAGTTCTTC
CDR3 length: 13; V gene: TRBV11-3; D gene: -; J gene: TRBJ2-2; clone size: -; CDR3 protein: CASSAQGNGELFF; CDR3 DNA: TGTGCCAGCAGCGCCCAGGGAAACGGGGAGCTGTTTTTT